Listed below are T cell receptor beta chains from one sample, sequenced in a study of cytomegalovirus exposure and HLA in healthy donors. Repertoires were generated with immunoSEQ multiplex PCR, while TCRdb's copy carries only in-frame clones and drops some. This sample lists around 70,000 clones; its ten largest clones have roughly 0.89%. Specimen: PBMCs. These receptors originate from a boy between 10 and 17 years old in good health and CMV-seronegative. Each CDR3 is given without its conserved first and last residue. Fields, in order: V gene, J gene, CDR3 length, CDR3 protein.

TRBV30	TRBJ1-1	12	AWSADRGNTEAF
TRBV6-1	TRBJ1-5	12	ASLEGSINQPQH
TRBV7-2	TRBJ1-4	13	ASSLGGNGGEKLF
TRBV6-5	TRBJ1-5	13	ASSRSGDEDQPQH
TRBV13	TRBJ2-2	16	ASTRDRGDAENTGELF
TRBV30	TRBJ1-6	14	AWSVPRTGGNSPLH
TRBV5-1	TRBJ2-1	14	ASSPEVTSSYNEQF
TRBV5-1	TRBJ2-1	14	ASSLGAGGSYNEQF
TRBV7-3	TRBJ2-5	13	ASSFRGGGRETQY
TRBV9	TRBJ2-3	13	ASSVGGTHTDTQY
TRBV5-1	TRBJ2-1	12	ASSLDPRDNEQF
TRBV21-1	TRBJ1-2	13	ASSSETHRGVGYT
TRBV7-9	TRBJ2-7	13	ASSRSGVRTDEQY
TRBV19	TRBJ1-1	13	ASSIWIRRQDEAF
TRBV29-1	TRBJ2-5	10	SVSGTVETQY
TRBV9	TRBJ2-3	13	ASSPWDTPTDTQY
TRBV19	TRBJ1-4	13	ASSATGGTNEKLF
TRBV18	TRBJ2-5	11	ASSASVWETQY
TRBV30	TRBJ1-6	13	AWTWGGGPRAPLH
TRBV5-1	TRBJ1-3	12	ASSYGTFGNTIY
TRBV2	TRBJ1-5	12	ASSWEGRNQPQH
TRBV4-3	TRBJ2-3	16	ASSQDPSTSVNPDTQY
TRBV30	TRBJ1-5	12	AWSDGAVNQPQH
TRBV5-1	TRBJ1-5	13	ASSLGGTSGQPQH
TRBV7-9	TRBJ1-1	13	ASSLVGPRVGEAF
TRBV18	TRBJ1-2	14	ASSPSLQGQGYGYT
TRBV4-2	TRBJ2-3	17	ASSQVAGGAGSFTDTQY
TRBV19	TRBJ1-1	12	ASRGTGVRTEAF
TRBV7-3	TRBJ1-1	14	ASSLSWDRVRTEAF
TRBV11-2	TRBJ2-7	11	ASRNPLTTEQY